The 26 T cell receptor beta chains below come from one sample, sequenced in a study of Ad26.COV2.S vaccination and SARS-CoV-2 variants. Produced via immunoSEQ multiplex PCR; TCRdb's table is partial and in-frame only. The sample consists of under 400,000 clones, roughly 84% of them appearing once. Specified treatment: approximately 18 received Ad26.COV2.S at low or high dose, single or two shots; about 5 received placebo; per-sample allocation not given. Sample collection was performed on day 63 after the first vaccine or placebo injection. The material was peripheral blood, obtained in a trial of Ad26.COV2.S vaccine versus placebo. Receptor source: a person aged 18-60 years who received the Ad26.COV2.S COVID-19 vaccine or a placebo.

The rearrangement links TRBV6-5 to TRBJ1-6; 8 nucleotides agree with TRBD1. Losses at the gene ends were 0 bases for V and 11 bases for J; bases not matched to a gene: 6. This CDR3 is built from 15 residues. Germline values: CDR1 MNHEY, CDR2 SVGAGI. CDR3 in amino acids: CASSYSDRGEAPLHF. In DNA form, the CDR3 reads TGTGCCAGCAGTTACTCCGACAGGGGAGAAGCACCCCTCCACTTT.

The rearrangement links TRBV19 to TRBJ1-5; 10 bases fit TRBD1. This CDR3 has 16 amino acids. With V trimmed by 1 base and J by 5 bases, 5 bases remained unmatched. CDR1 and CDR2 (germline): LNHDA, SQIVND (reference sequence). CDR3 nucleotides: TGTGCCAGTAGTATAGTCGAGACAGGGGGCGATCAGCCCCAGCATTTT. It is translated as CASSIVETGGDQPQHF.

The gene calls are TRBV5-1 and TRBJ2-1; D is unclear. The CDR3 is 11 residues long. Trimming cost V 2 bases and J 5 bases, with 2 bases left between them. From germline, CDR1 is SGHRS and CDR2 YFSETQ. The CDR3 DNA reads TGCGCCAGCAGCTTCAACAATGAGCAGTTCTTC. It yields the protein CASSFNNEQFF.

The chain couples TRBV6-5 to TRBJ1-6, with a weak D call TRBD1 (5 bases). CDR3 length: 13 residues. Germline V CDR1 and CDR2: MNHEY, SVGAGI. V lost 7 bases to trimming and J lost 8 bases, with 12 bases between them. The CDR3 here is CASTRAGDSPLHF. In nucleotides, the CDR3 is TGTGCCAGCACTCGTGCGGGGGATTCACCCCTCCACTTT.

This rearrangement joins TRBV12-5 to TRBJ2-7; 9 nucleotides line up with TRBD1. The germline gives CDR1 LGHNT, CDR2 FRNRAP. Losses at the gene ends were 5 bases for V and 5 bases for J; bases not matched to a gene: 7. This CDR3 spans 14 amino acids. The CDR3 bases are TGTGCTAGTGGTCCCTCCGGGACAGGGAACGAGCAGTACTTC. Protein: CASGPSGTGNEQYF.

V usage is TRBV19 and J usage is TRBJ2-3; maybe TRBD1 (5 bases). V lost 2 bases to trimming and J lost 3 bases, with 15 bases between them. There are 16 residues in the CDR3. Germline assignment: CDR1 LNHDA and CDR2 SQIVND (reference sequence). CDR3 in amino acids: CASSILGQRFTDTQYF. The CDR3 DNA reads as TGTGCCAGTAGTATATTGGGGCAGCGTTTTACAGATACGCAGTATTTT.

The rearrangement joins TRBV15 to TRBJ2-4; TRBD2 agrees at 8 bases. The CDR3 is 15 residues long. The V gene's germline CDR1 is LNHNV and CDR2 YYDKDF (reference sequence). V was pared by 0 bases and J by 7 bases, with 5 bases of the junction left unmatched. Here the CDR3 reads CATSRDSPGGNIQYF. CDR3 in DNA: TGTGCCACCAGCAGAGATAGTCCGGGGGGGAACATTCAGTACTTC.

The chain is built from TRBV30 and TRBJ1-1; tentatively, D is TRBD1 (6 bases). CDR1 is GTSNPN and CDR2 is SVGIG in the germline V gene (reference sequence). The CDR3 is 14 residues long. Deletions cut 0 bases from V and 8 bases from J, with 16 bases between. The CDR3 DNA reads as TGTGCCTGGAGTGTAAGGGGGGGAGTTGGGGAAGCTTTCTTT. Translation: CAWSVRGGVGEAFF.

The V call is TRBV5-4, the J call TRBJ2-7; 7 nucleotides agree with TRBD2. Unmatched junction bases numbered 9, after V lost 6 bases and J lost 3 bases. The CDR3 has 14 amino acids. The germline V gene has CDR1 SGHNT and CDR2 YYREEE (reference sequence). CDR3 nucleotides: TGTGCCAGCACCTTAACGGGGGGAATCTACGAGCAGTACTTC. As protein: CASTLTGGIYEQYF.

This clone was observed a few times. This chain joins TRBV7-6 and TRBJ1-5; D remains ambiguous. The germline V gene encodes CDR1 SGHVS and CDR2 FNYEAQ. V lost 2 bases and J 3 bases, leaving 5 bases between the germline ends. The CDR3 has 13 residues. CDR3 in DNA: TGTGCCAGCAGCTTAACCCCCAATCAGCCCCAGCATTTT. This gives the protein CASSLTPNQPQHF. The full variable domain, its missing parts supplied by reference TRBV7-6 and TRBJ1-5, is GAGVSQSPRYKVTKRGQDVALRCDPISGHVSLYWYRQALGQGPEFLTYFNYEAQQDKSGLPNDRFSAERPEGSISTLTIQRTEQRDSAMYRCASSLTPNQPQHFGDGTRLSIL.

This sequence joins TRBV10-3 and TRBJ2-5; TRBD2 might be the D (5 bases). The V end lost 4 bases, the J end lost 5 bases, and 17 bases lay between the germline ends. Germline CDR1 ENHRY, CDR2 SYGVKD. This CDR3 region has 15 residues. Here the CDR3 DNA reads TGTGCCATCAGTGTAGTGGACTTGGGTACGGAGACCCAGTACTTC. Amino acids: CAISVVDLGTETQYF.

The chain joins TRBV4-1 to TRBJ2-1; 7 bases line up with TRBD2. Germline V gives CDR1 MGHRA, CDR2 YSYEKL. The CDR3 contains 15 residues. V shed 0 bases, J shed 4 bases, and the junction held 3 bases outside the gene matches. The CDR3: CASSQDRTRYNEQFF. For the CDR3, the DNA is TGCGCCAGCAGCCAAGATCGGACTAGGTACAATGAGCAGTTCTTC.

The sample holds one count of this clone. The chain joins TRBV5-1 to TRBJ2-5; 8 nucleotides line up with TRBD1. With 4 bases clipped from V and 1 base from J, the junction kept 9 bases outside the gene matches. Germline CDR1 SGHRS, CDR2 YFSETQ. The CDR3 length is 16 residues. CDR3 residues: CASSGRRGLPQETQYF. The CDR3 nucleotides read TGCGCCAGCAGCGGGCGCAGGGGGCTCCCCCAAGAGACCCAGTACTTC.

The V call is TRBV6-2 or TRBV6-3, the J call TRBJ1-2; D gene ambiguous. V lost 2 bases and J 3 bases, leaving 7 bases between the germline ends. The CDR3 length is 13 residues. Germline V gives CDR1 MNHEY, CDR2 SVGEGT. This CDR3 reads CASSYIQYYGYTF. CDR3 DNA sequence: TGTGCCAGCAGTTACATACAGTACTATGGCTACACCTTC.

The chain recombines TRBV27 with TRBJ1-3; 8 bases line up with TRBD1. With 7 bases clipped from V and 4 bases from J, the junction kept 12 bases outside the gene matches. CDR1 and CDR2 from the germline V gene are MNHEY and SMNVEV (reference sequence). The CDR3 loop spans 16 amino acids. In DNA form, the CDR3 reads TGTGCCAGCAATTCAGGGGGCCCCGGTTCGGGAAACACCATATATTTT. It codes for CASNSGGPGSGNTIYF.

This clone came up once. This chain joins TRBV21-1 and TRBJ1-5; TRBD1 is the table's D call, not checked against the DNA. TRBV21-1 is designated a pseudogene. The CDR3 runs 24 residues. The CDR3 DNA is TGTGCCAGCAGCAAAAGAGGAGGGAATTGTCGGGACAGGGTGGGGAATTATAGCAATCAGCCCCAGCATTTT. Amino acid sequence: CASSKRGGNCRDRVGNYSNQPQHF.

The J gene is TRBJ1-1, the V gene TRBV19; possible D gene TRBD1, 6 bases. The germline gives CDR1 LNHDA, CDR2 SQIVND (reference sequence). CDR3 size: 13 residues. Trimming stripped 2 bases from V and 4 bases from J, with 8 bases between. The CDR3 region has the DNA TGTGCCAGTAGTATAAGGGGGTCCACTGAAGCTTTCTTT. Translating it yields CASSIRGSTEAFF.

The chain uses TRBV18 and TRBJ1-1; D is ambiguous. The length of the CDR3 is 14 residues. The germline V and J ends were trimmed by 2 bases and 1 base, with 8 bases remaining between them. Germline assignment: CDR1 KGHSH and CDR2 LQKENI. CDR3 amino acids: CASSPRPTNTEAFF. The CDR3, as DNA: TGTGCCAGCTCACCAAGGCCTACGAACACTGAAGCTTTCTTT.

This CDR3 is CASSMLIDYGYTF. The CDR3 DNA is TGTGCCAGTAGTATGTTGATCGACTATGGCTACACCTTC. The chain recombines TRBV19 with TRBJ1-2; no definite D call. Looked up from germline, CDR1 is LNHDA and CDR2 is SQIVND (reference sequence). V lost 3 bases and J lost 3, with 8 bases in between. This CDR3 is 13 amino acids long.

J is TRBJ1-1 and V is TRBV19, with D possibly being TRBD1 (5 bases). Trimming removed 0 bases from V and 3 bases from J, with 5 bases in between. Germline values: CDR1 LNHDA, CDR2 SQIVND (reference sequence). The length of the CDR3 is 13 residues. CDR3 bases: TGTGCCAGTAGTATAGAGGGGCACACTGAAGCTTTCTTT. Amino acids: CASSIEGHTEAFF.

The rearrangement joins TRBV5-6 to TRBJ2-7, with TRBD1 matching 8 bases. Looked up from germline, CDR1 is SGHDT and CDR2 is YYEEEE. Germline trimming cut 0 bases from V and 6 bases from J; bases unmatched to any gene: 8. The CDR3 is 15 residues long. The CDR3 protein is CASSLAGTGTGEQYF. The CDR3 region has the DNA TGTGCCAGCAGCTTGGCCGGGACAGGAACTGGCGAGCAGTACTTC. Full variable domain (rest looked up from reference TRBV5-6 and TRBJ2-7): DAGVTQSPTHLIKTRGQQVTLRCSPKSGHDTVSWYQQALGQGPQFIFQYYEEEERQRGNFPDRFSGHQFPNYSSELNVNALLLGDSALYLCASSLAGTGTGEQYFGPGTRLTVT.

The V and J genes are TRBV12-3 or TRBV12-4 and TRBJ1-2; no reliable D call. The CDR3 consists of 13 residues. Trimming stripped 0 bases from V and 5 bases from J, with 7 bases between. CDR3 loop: CASSLAEIYGYTF. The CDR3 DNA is TGTGCCAGCAGTTTAGCAGAAATTTATGGCTACACCTTC.

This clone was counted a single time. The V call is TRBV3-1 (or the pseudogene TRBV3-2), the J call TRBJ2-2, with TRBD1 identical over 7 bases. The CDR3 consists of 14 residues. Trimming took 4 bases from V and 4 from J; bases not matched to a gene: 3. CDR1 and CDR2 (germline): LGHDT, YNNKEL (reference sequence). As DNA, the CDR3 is TGTGCCAGCAGCCTAACAGGGGCCACCGGGGAGCTGTTTTTT. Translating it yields CASSLTGATGELFF.

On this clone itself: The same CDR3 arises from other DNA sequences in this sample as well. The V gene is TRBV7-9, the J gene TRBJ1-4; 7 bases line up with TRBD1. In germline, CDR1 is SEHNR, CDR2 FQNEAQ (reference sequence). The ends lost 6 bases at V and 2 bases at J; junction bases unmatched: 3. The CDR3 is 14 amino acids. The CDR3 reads CASSPGQTNEKLFF. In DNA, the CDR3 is TGTGCCAGCAGTCCGGGACAGACTAATGAAAAACTGTTTTTT.

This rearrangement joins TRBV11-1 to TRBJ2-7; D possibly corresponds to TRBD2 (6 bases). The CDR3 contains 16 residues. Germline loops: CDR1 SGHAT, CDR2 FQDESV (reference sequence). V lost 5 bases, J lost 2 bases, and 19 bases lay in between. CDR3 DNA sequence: TGTGCCAGCAGCCGAACTGGAGGGACGGTGCCCTACGAGCAGTACTTC. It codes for CASSRTGGTVPYEQYF.

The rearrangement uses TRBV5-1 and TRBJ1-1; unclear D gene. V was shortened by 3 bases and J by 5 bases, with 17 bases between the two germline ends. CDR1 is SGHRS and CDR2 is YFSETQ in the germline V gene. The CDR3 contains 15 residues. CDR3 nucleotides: TGCGCCAGCAGCTCCGAGCCCCTAGGAGAGACTGAAGCTTTCTTT. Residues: CASSSEPLGETEAFF.